Below are 6 T cell receptor beta chains sequenced from a single sample in a study of T-cell reconstitution after alpha-beta-depleted transplantation in children. Preparing the TCRbeta library involved the use of unique molecular identifiers. Each CDR3 protein is one row after TCRdb ran MiXCR on the PCR reads. The repertoire holds fewer than 550,000 distinct CDR3 sequences, with roughly 10% as singletons. The sequencing here drew on PBMCs from the stem cell graft donor, taken from the stem cell graft. Receptor source: a human donor who donated a stem cell graft to a child with acute myeloid leukemia.

This clonotype was seen more than once but under ten times. The genes are TRBV29-1 and TRBJ2-1, with TRBD2 matching over 11 bases. J was trimmed by 2 bases and V by 3 bases; bases with no gene match: 18. The CDR3 loop spans 20 amino acids. The germline gives CDR1 SQVTM, CDR2 ANQGSEA. The DNA for the CDR3 is TGCAGCGTTGACGGACTAGCGGGCCTAACCCCGAGCGGAACCTACAATGAGCAGTTCTTC. As protein: CSVDGLAGLTPSGTYNEQFF.

The chain carries TRBV12-3 or TRBV12-4 and TRBJ2-1; unclear D gene. CDR3 size: 14 residues. V was clipped by 3 bases and J by 2 bases, with 8 bases between them. The CDR3 region has the DNA TGTGCCAGCAGTTTTATGGAAACCTACAATGAGCAGTTCTTC. Its protein is CASSFMETYNEQFF.

This CDR3 is CASTETGNTIYF. CDR3 sequence (DNA): TGTGCCAGCACGGAAACTGGAAACACCATATATTTT. The J gene is TRBJ1-3, the V gene TRBV7-9, with D unresolved. The V gene's germline CDR1 is SEHNR and CDR2 FQNEAQ (reference sequence). Trimming cost V 7 bases and J 2 bases, with 6 bases left between them. The CDR3 contains 12 residues.

CDR3 protein: CSVARKGTLGETQYF. As DNA, the CDR3 is TGCAGCGTTGCGAGAAAGGGGACGCTGGGCGAGACCCAGTACTTC. The rearrangement links TRBV29-1 to TRBJ2-5, with D perhaps given as TRBD1 or TRBD2 (5 bases each). Looked up from germline, CDR1 is SQVTM and CDR2 is ANQGSEA. Trimming took off 4 bases at V and 5 bases at J, with 20 bases between the two ends. The CDR3 consists of 15 residues. Filled out from reference TRBV29-1 and TRBJ2-5, the complete variable domain reads SAVISQKPSRDICQRGTSLTIQCQVDSQVTMMFWYRQQPGQSLTLIATANQGSEATYESGFVIDKFPISRPNLTFSTLTVSNMSPEDSSIYLCSVARKGTLGETQYFGPGTRLLVL.

This clonotype was detected only a few times. J is TRBJ2-7 and V is TRBV4-3, with TRBD2 as a possible D gene (5 bases). The CDR3 has 17 amino acids. Germline V gives CDR1 LGHNA, CDR2 YSLEER. Trimming left V 0 bases short and J 7 bases short, with 22 bases between. For the CDR3, the DNA is TGCGCCAGCAGCCAAGAGTGGACGGTAAACACCCGGGGAGAGCAGTACTTC. It specifies CASSQEWTVNTRGEQYF.

The rearrangement joins TRBV25-1 to TRBJ2-3; 7 nucleotides match TRBD2. The ends lost 1 base at V and 3 bases at J; junction bases unmatched: 4. Germline CDR1 and CDR2: MGHDK and SYGVNS. The CDR3 has 15 residues. As DNA, the CDR3 is TGTGCCAGCAGTGAATTCGGGGGAGGGACAGATACGCAGTATTTT. This encodes CASSEFGGGTDTQYF.